These 3 T cell receptor beta chains were all obtained from the same sample, sequenced in a study of blood T cells in healthy people across ages. The authors ran a second PCR of about 7 to 12 cycles using a sample-barcoded 5' primer and a J-beta primer mix. One entry per CDR3 protein results from TCRdb running MiXCR on the 5' RACE reads. The sample holds hundreds of thousands of distinct CDR3 sequences, just over 55% seen once. Sequenced sample: blood. These receptors originate from a man aged 40-49 years in good health.

This clonotype was seen a handful of times. The J gene is TRBJ2-3, the V gene TRBV29-1, with D perhaps assigned TRBD1 or TRBD2 (6 bases each). This CDR3 spans 11 amino acids. The germline CDR1 and CDR2 sequences are SQVTM and ANQGSEA. Deletions cut 7 bases from V and 5 bases from J, with 10 bases between. CDR3 region: CSGGGGDTQYF. The CDR3 region has the DNA TGCAGCGGAGGAGGGGGAGATACGCAGTATTTT.

CDR3 sequence (DNA): TGTGCCAGCAGTAGTTTGCGGACCACGAACACCGGGGAGCTGTTTTTT. Encoded protein: CASSSLRTTNTGELFF. The V call is TRBV28, the J call TRBJ2-2; no clear D. Trimming took 5 bases from V and 0 from J, leaving 13 bases between them. The CDR3 totals 16 residues. Germline V gene sequence: CDR1 MDHEN, CDR2 SYDVKM.

This rearrangement joins TRBV4-2 to TRBJ2-5, with D possibly matching TRBD1 (6 bases). Per germline, CDR1 LGHNA and CDR2 YNFKEQ. This CDR3 region has 13 residues. Deletions cut 4 bases from V and 5 bases from J, with 11 bases between. The CDR3, as DNA: TGTGCCAGCAGCCTCAGGGGATGGGAGACCCAGTACTTC. Translation gives CASSLRGWETQYF.